This TCR beta chain was observed in a study of OX40 agonist ivuxolimab in advanced cancers. Across the whole study: Among those enrolled, mean age was 60 years (range about 23 to 80) and about 81% were male. Overall study findings and caveats: At doses 0.1 to 3.0 mg/kg, CD4+ and CD8+ clones expanded.

Trimming removed 8 bases at V and 8 bases at J, with 15 bases between. The CDR3 is 13 amino acids. Germline assignment: CDR1 MNHEY and CDR2 SMNVEV (reference sequence). On this clone: Its antigen remains unknown.

The table came from immunoSEQ multiplex PCR; TCRdb's copy has only in-frame clones and leaves some out. There are more than 20,000 clones in the sample; roughly nine tenths occur only once, and roughly 25% lies in the top ten. The chain carries TRBV27 and TRBJ1-4; no definite D call. Source: CD4+ or CD8+ T cells sorted from blood, taken in a trial of the OX40 agonist ivuxolimab. The receptor comes from an adult with an advanced solid tumor such as melanoma, head and neck, liver or kidney cancer. CDR3 sequence: CASSEEGDEKLFF. For the CDR3, the DNA is TGTGCCAGCTCCGAAGAGGGAGACGAAAAACTGTTTTTT. The full variable domain, rest sourced from reference TRBV27 and TRBJ1-4, is EAQVTQNPRYLITVTGKKLTVTCSQNMNHEYMSWYRQDPGLGLRQIYYSMNVEVTDKGDVPEGYKVSRKEKRNFPLILESPSPNQTSLYFCASSEEGDEKLFFGSGTQLSVL.